This T cell receptor beta chain was documented in a study of T cells after yellow fever vaccination. The wider study: Fractions containing few cells were prepared with SMART-Seq v4 Ultra Low Input. Study results and limitations: A weaker secondary response peaked on day 5, the primary on day 15. Only a minor proportion of clonotypes was detected across both CD4 and CD8 compartments.

From germline, CDR1 is MNHNS and CDR2 SASEGT. This CDR3 region has 14 residues. After removal of 6 bases from V and 2 bases from J, the junction contained 6 bases not matched to a gene. Concerning this clonotype itself: Its antigen is as yet unknown.

Via MiXCR, TCRdb re-called the 5' RACE reads, giving one row per CDR3 protein. The repertoire holds a few hundred thousand distinct CDR3 sequences, with over 5% as singletons. The TCR was taken from a man aged 25-45 years who received the YFV17D yellow fever vaccine. This chain uses TRBV6-1 with TRBJ2-7; 8 positions agree with TRBD1. The input for sequencing was PBMCs, taken 5 days after the yellow fever booster vaccination. The CDR3 DNA follows: TGTGCCAGCAGAAGACAGGGGCAAACCTACGAGCAGTACTTC. Protein sequence: CASRRQGQTYEQYF.